This is a list of T cell receptor beta chains from one sample in a study of beta chain features in type 1 diabetes. Method: immunoSEQ multiplex PCR; TCRdb's copy keeps in-frame clones and lacks some. The table records 400,000 to 450,000 clones, approximately 15% of them present only once. Sequenced sample: naive CD4+ T cells from blood. These receptors were obtained from a man between 25 and 39 years old in good health. Each CDR3 is given with its conserved first and last residue. A D gene is named only where the DNA matches it firmly. Not every row has a clone size; where given, it reads once, few, many or a size class.

CSVEGQPSGANVLTF TGCAGCGTGGAGGGACAGCCCTCTGGGGCCAACGTCCTGACTTTC TRBJ2-6 few TRBV29-1 . 15
CASSPRQGDQPQHF TGTGCCAGCAGCCCCAGACAGGGGGATCAGCCCCAGCATTTT TRBJ1-5 . TRBV7-2 TRBD1 14
CASSFSFISTDTQYF TGTGCCAGCAGCTTCTCCTTCATAAGTACAGATACGCAGTATTTT TRBJ2-3 . TRBV7-2 . 15
CASSLAAKDTQYF TGTGCCAGCAGCTTAGCAGCCAAAGATACGCAGTATTTT TRBJ2-3 few TRBV7-2 . 13
CSGNGGGDTQYF TGCAGCGGTAATGGAGGCGGGGATACGCAGTATTTT TRBJ2-3 few TRBV29-1 . 12
CASSVSSGELFF TGTGCCAGCAGCGTATCTTCCGGGGAGCTGTTTTTT TRBJ2-2 . TRBV9 . 12
CAWSVYGTSNQPQHF TGTGCCTGGAGTGTTTATGGGACATCAAATCAGCCCCAGCATTTT TRBJ1-5 . TRBV30 . 15
CASRSSGANVLTF TGTGCCAGCAGGAGCTCTGGGGCCAACGTCCTGACTTTC TRBJ2-6 . TRBV7-2 . 13
CASSLKTGPGPGANVLTF TGTGCCAGCAGCTTAAAGACAGGCCCCGGCCCTGGGGCCAACGTCCTGACTTTC TRBJ2-6 few TRBV7-9 . 18
CASSSTGFPEKLFF TGTGCCAGCAGCTCGACAGGCTTTCCTGAAAAACTGTTTTTT TRBJ1-4 . TRBV7-9 . 14
CASSLVLAGGGPDTQYF TGTGCCAGCAGCTTAGTTCTAGCGGGAGGGGGCCCAGATACGCAGTATTTT TRBJ2-3 . TRBV7-9 TRBD2 17
CASSLAGKNEQFF TGTGCCAGCAGCTTAGCGGGAAAGAATGAGCAGTTCTTC TRBJ2-1 few TRBV7-6 . 13
CASSSDGGRRSPLHF TGTGCCAGCAGCTCAGATGGAGGACGCCGGTCACCCCTCCACTTT TRBJ1-6 . TRBV7-9 . 15
CASSQVLGGYGEKLFF TGCGCCAGCAGCCAGGTCCTAGGGGGTTACGGGGAAAAACTGTTTTTT TRBJ1-4 . TRBV4-3 . 16
CASSFNRDNEQFF TGTGCCAGCAGTTTTAACAGGGACAATGAGCAGTTCTTC TRBJ2-1 few TRBV27 . 13
CAASHTPGGTEAFF TGTGCCGCGTCTCACACACCAGGGGGCACTGAAGCTTTCTTT TRBJ1-1 . TRBV30 TRBD1 14
CASSLTAGTYNEQFF TGTGCCAGCTCACTTACGGCAGGAACCTACAATGAGCAGTTCTTC TRBJ2-1 few TRBV18 . 15
CSGTDPGNTIYF TGCAGCGGTACAGATCCTGGAAACACCATATATTTT TRBJ1-3 many TRBV29-1 . 12
CASIVNGGVTGELFF TGTGCCAGTATCGTCAATGGGGGAGTAACCGGGGAGCTGTTTTTT TRBJ2-2 . TRBV19 . 15
CASRPTATETQYF TGTGCCAGCAGGCCGACTGCAACAGAGACCCAGTACTTC TRBJ2-5 . TRBV6-5 . 13
CAWSVQGYGYTF TGTGCCTGGAGCGTACAGGGATACGGCTACACCTTC TRBJ1-2 . TRBV30 . 12
CASSASQRGDQPQHF TGTGCCAGCAGCGCAAGTCAAAGGGGTGATCAGCCCCAGCATTTT TRBJ1-5 . TRBV9 . 15